The clone carrying this T cell receptor beta chain was recorded a few times. Its specificity is unknown. This sample was included in a study of blood T cells in healthy people across ages. General study results and limits: Naive T cell percentage strongly correlated with TCR beta diversity. It was the long-lived donors that had more naive CD4+ cells and higher diversity than aged donors.

Deletions cut 2 bases from V and 4 bases from J, with 12 bases between. This CDR3 has 14 residues. CDR1 is SGHRS and CDR2 is YFSETQ in the germline V gene. A second 7 to 11 cycle PCR used barcoded and J-beta primers. The study obtained at least 3 million CDR3-containing paired-end reads from every sample. TCRdb re-called the 5' RACE reads with MiXCR, one entry per CDR3 protein. This sample has over 600,000 distinct CDR3 sequences; roughly 43% occur once, and the top ten carry around 32%. The rearrangement uses TRBV5-1 and TRBJ2-5; no clear D. Sequencing input: blood. This receptor was taken from an elderly man in good health. CDR3 sequence: CASSFVPRGETQYF. The CDR3 DNA reads TGCGCCAGCAGCTTCGTTCCCCGCGGAGAGACCCAGTACTTC.